Listed below are T cell receptor beta chains from one sample, sequenced in a study of T cell responses to AZD1222 COVID-19 vaccine. Some clones are missing from TCRdb's copy, which holds only in-frame ones; the method was immunoSEQ multiplex PCR. The table lists fewer than 200,000 clones, 70% to 90% of them singletons. This material consisted of peripheral blood, taken 28 days after the second AZD1222 dose. The receptors originated from an adult who received the AZD1222 COVID-19 vaccine. Each CDR3 is given with its conserved first and last residue. A D gene is named only where the DNA matches it firmly. Clone size is not always given. Where it is, it says once, few, many or a class for expanded clones.

clone size: NA; D gene: NA; J gene: TRBJ1-1; V gene: TRBV3-1/TRBV3-2; CDR3 protein: CASSQDRMNTEAFF; CDR3 DNA: TGTGCCAGCAGCCAAGACAGGATGAACACTGAAGCTTTCTTT
clone size: NA; D gene: NA; J gene: TRBJ2-7; V gene: TRBV27; CDR3 protein: CASGARAAYEQYF; CDR3 DNA: TGTGCCAGCGGAGCGAGGGCTGCCTACGAGCAGTACTTC
clone size: NA; D gene: NA; J gene: TRBJ1-2; V gene: TRBV5-1; CDR3 protein: CASSFGQYGYTF; CDR3 DNA: TGCGCCAGCAGCTTTGGACAGTATGGCTACACCTTC
clone size: NA; D gene: TRBD2; J gene: TRBJ2-1; V gene: TRBV24-1; CDR3 protein: CATSAAGGINEQFF; CDR3 DNA: TGTGCCACCAGTGCGGCGGGGGGAATCAATGAGCAGTTCTTC
clone size: NA; D gene: TRBD1; J gene: TRBJ2-3; V gene: TRBV6-5; CDR3 protein: CASSLQGTTDTQYF; CDR3 DNA: TGTGCCAGCAGTTTACAGGGGACCACAGATACGCAGTATTTT
clone size: NA; D gene: NA; J gene: TRBJ1-6; V gene: TRBV4-2; CDR3 protein: CASSQGVAGPLHF; CDR3 DNA: TGTGCCAGCAGCCAAGGGGTGGCAGGCCCCCTCCACTTT
clone size: NA; D gene: NA; J gene: TRBJ1-1; V gene: TRBV27; CDR3 protein: CASSRTGVPEAFF; CDR3 DNA: NA
clone size: NA; D gene: NA; J gene: TRBJ2-3; V gene: TRBV19; CDR3 protein: CASSKDSTDTQYF; CDR3 DNA: TGTGCCAGTAGCAAGGACAGCACAGATACGCAGTATTTT
clone size: NA; D gene: TRBD2; J gene: TRBJ2-3; V gene: TRBV2; CDR3 protein: CASRGTSGFSLTDTQYF; CDR3 DNA: TGTGCCAGCAGGGGGACTAGCGGGTTTTCCCTCACAGATACGCAGTATTTT
clone size: NA; D gene: NA; J gene: TRBJ2-1; V gene: TRBV10-2; CDR3 protein: CASSEFNEQFF; CDR3 DNA: TGCGCCAGCAGTGAGTTTAATGAGCAGTTCTTC
clone size: NA; D gene: NA; J gene: TRBJ1-1; V gene: TRBV25-1; CDR3 protein: CASSVTGTRAEAFF; CDR3 DNA: TGTGCCAGCAGTGTCACAGGGACTCGGGCTGAAGCTTTCTTT
clone size: NA; D gene: NA; J gene: TRBJ2-5; V gene: TRBV5-1; CDR3 protein: CASSKLGQEGETQYF; CDR3 DNA: TGCGCCAGCAGTAAATTAGGACAGGAGGGGGAGACCCAGTACTTC
clone size: NA; D gene: NA; J gene: TRBJ2-7; V gene: TRBV30; CDR3 protein: CAWSPQGYEQYF; CDR3 DNA: TGTGCCTGGAGTCCCCAGGGGTACGAGCAGTACTTC
clone size: NA; D gene: NA; J gene: TRBJ1-6; V gene: TRBV30; CDR3 protein: CAWSVQGSSPLHF; CDR3 DNA: TGTGCCTGGAGTGTACAGGGCAGTTCACCCCTCCACTTT
clone size: NA; D gene: NA; J gene: TRBJ1-3; V gene: TRBV5-1; CDR3 protein: CASSLSGISGNTIYF; CDR3 DNA: TGCGCCAGCAGCTTGTCTGGAATCTCTGGAAACACCATATATTTT
clone size: NA; D gene: NA; J gene: TRBJ1-1; V gene: TRBV7-9; CDR3 protein: CASSLSTPRAEAFF; CDR3 DNA: TGTGCCAGCAGCCTATCGACACCCAGGGCTGAAGCTTTCTTT
clone size: NA; D gene: TRBD1; J gene: TRBJ2-1; V gene: TRBV6-5; CDR3 protein: CASTRSERGLREQFF; CDR3 DNA: TGTGCCAGTACCAGGTCAGAAAGGGGGCTCCGAGAGCAGTTCTTC
clone size: NA; D gene: NA; J gene: TRBJ1-2; V gene: TRBV3-1/TRBV3-2; CDR3 protein: CASSQRQYYGYTF; CDR3 DNA: TGTGCCAGCAGCCAAAGACAGTACTATGGCTACACCTTC
clone size: once; D gene: NA; J gene: TRBJ1-1; V gene: TRBV19; CDR3 protein: CASSRTGNTEAFF; CDR3 DNA: TGTGCCAGTAGTCGGACCGGGAACACTGAAGCTTTCTTT
clone size: NA; D gene: TRBD2; J gene: TRBJ2-2; V gene: TRBV7-9; CDR3 protein: CASSPTPGLAGSNTGELFF; CDR3 DNA: TGTGCCAGCAGCCCGACCCCCGGACTAGCGGGGTCGAACACCGGGGAGCTGTTTTTT
clone size: NA; D gene: TRBD1; J gene: TRBJ2-7; V gene: TRBV2; CDR3 protein: CASRTDRGVEQYF; CDR3 DNA: TGTGCCAGCAGGACGGACAGGGGGGTTGAGCAGTACTTC
clone size: NA; D gene: NA; J gene: TRBJ2-1; V gene: TRBV29-1; CDR3 protein: CSVAPGADNEQFF; CDR3 DNA: TGCAGCGTTGCGCCAGGGGCGGACAATGAGCAGTTCTTC
clone size: NA; D gene: TRBD1; J gene: TRBJ1-2; V gene: TRBV12-3/TRBV12-4; CDR3 protein: CASRAGGGYTF; CDR3 DNA: TGTGCCAGCAGGGCAGGGGGTGGCTACACCTTC
clone size: NA; D gene: NA; J gene: TRBJ2-3; V gene: TRBV15; CDR3 protein: CATSRGEADTQYF; CDR3 DNA: TGTGCCACCAGCAGAGGGGAAGCAGATACGCAGTATTTT
clone size: few; D gene: NA; J gene: TRBJ1-3; V gene: TRBV4-1; CDR3 protein: CASSRDGRLGIYF; CDR3 DNA: TGCGCCAGCAGCCGGGACGGACGCCTGGGCATATATTTT
clone size: NA; D gene: NA; J gene: TRBJ1-2; V gene: TRBV7-9; CDR3 protein: CASSFPDGYTF; CDR3 DNA: TGTGCCAGCAGCTTCCCAGATGGCTACACCTTC
clone size: NA; D gene: NA; J gene: TRBJ2-7; V gene: TRBV6-6; CDR3 protein: CASSPGRAPYEQYF; CDR3 DNA: TGTGCCAGCAGCCCGGGACGGGCCCCCTACGAGCAGTACTTC
clone size: NA; D gene: NA; J gene: TRBJ1-2; V gene: TRBV7-9; CDR3 protein: CASDRTSYGYTF; CDR3 DNA: TGTGCCAGTGATCGTACCTCCTATGGCTACACCTTC
clone size: NA; D gene: NA; J gene: TRBJ2-7; V gene: TRBV3-1/TRBV3-2; CDR3 protein: CASSQEPYEQYF; CDR3 DNA: TGTGCCAGCAGCCAAGAACCCTACGAGCAGTACTTC
clone size: few; D gene: NA; J gene: TRBJ2-5; V gene: TRBV11-3; CDR3 protein: CASSFGASSETQYF; CDR3 DNA: TGTGCCAGCAGCTTTGGGGCTAGCAGCGAGACCCAGTACTTC
clone size: NA; D gene: NA; J gene: TRBJ1-1; V gene: TRBV3-1/TRBV3-2; CDR3 protein: CASSQLGPNTEAFF; CDR3 DNA: TGTGCCAGCAGCCAACTAGGACCGAACACTGAAGCTTTCTTT
clone size: NA; D gene: NA; J gene: TRBJ2-7; V gene: TRBV25-1; CDR3 protein: CASRNRAYEQYF; CDR3 DNA: TGTGCCAGCAGAAACAGAGCCTACGAGCAGTACTTC
clone size: NA; D gene: TRBD1; J gene: TRBJ1-2; V gene: TRBV25-1; CDR3 protein: CASSIGTDYYGYTF; CDR3 DNA: TGTGCCAGCAGCATCGGGACAGACTACTATGGCTACACCTTC
clone size: NA; D gene: NA; J gene: TRBJ1-1; V gene: TRBV30; CDR3 protein: CAFAPDGRRGAFF; CDR3 DNA: TGTGCCTTCGCCCCGGACGGCAGACGGGGAGCTTTCTTT
clone size: NA; D gene: NA; J gene: TRBJ1-2; V gene: TRBV4-3; CDR3 protein: CASSPGSGAIYGYTF; CDR3 DNA: TGCGCCAGCAGCCCCGGGTCAGGGGCGATCTATGGCTACACCTTC
clone size: NA; D gene: TRBD2; J gene: TRBJ2-3; V gene: TRBV7-2; CDR3 protein: CASSLTTAGETDTQYF; CDR3 DNA: TGTGCCAGCAGCTTAACCACCGCGGGGGAAACAGATACGCAGTATTTT
clone size: NA; D gene: TRBD1; J gene: TRBJ1-1; V gene: TRBV7-6; CDR3 protein: CASSSTGTGDTEAFF; CDR3 DNA: TGTGCCAGCAGCTCAACCGGGACAGGGGATACTGAAGCTTTCTTT
clone size: NA; D gene: NA; J gene: TRBJ1-5; V gene: TRBV9; CDR3 protein: CASSVTSNQPQHF; CDR3 DNA: TGTGCCAGCAGCGTTACGAGCAATCAGCCCCAGCATTTT
clone size: NA; D gene: NA; J gene: TRBJ1-2; V gene: TRBV7-2; CDR3 protein: CASSLAPDGGFYGYTF; CDR3 DNA: TGTGCCAGCAGCTTGGCACCGGACGGCGGCTTCTATGGCTACACCTTC
clone size: NA; D gene: NA; J gene: TRBJ2-7; V gene: TRBV10-3; CDR3 protein: CAISDLGMGSYEQYF; CDR3 DNA: TGTGCCATCAGTGATTTGGGTATGGGCTCCTACGAGCAGTACTTC
clone size: NA; D gene: NA; J gene: TRBJ1-2; V gene: TRBV20-1; CDR3 protein: CSVRRSGYTF; CDR3 DNA: TGCAGTGTAAGGAGGTCTGGCTACACCTTC
clone size: NA; D gene: NA; J gene: TRBJ1-2; V gene: TRBV19; CDR3 protein: CASSREGTSAYGYTF; CDR3 DNA: TGTGCCAGTAGTAGAGAAGGGACATCTGCCTATGGCTACACCTTC
clone size: NA; D gene: NA; J gene: TRBJ1-3; V gene: TRBV2; CDR3 protein: CASSGRPSSGNTIYF; CDR3 DNA: TGTGCCAGCAGTGGCAGACCAAGCTCTGGAAACACCATATATTTT
clone size: NA; D gene: NA; J gene: TRBJ1-1; V gene: TRBV30; CDR3 protein: CAWSESGIEAFF; CDR3 DNA: TGTGCCTGGAGTGAGTCTGGGATTGAAGCTTTCTTT
clone size: NA; D gene: NA; J gene: TRBJ1-1; V gene: TRBV18; CDR3 protein: CASSPTGGTEAFF; CDR3 DNA: TGTGCCAGCTCACCGACCGGGGGCACTGAAGCTTTCTTT
clone size: NA; D gene: NA; J gene: TRBJ1-5; V gene: TRBV12-3/TRBV12-4; CDR3 protein: CASSHDKQPQHF; CDR3 DNA: TGTGCCAGCAGTCACGATAAACAGCCCCAGCATTTT
clone size: NA; D gene: NA; J gene: TRBJ1-4; V gene: TRBV7-9; CDR3 protein: CASSQARKGEKLFF; CDR3 DNA: TGTGCCAGCAGCCAAGCTCGTAAGGGTGAAAAACTGTTTTTT
clone size: many; D gene: TRBD1; J gene: TRBJ2-3; V gene: TRBV6-4; CDR3 protein: CASSKSGGGGTDTQYF; CDR3 DNA: TGTGCCAGCAGTAAATCAGGGGGCGGAGGAACAGATACGCAGTATTTT
clone size: NA; D gene: NA; J gene: TRBJ1-6; V gene: TRBV6-5; CDR3 protein: CASTLGVGNNSPLHF; CDR3 DNA: TGTGCCAGCACCTTAGGAGTCGGAAATAATTCACCCCTCCACTTT
clone size: NA; D gene: NA; J gene: TRBJ1-1; V gene: TRBV27; CDR3 protein: CASSAGPARGNEAFF; CDR3 DNA: TGTGCCAGCAGTGCGGGCCCCGCCCGAGGCAATGAAGCTTTCTTT
clone size: few; D gene: TRBD1; J gene: TRBJ1-4; V gene: TRBV5-6; CDR3 protein: CASSLGTGMFNEKLFF; CDR3 DNA: TGTGCCAGCAGCTTAGGGACAGGGATGTTTAATGAAAAACTGTTTTTT
clone size: NA; D gene: NA; J gene: TRBJ1-1; V gene: TRBV28; CDR3 protein: CASEGNTEAFF; CDR3 DNA: TGTGCCAGCGAGGGGAACACTGAAGCTTTCTTT
clone size: few; D gene: NA; J gene: TRBJ2-7; V gene: TRBV6-5; CDR3 protein: CASSYDSRYEQYF; CDR3 DNA: TGTGCCAGCAGCTATGACAGCCGCTACGAGCAGTACTTC
clone size: NA; D gene: NA; J gene: TRBJ2-7; V gene: TRBV27; CDR3 protein: CASSLGRLRVSEQYF; CDR3 DNA: TGTGCCAGCAGCCTTGGGCGGCTCAGGGTTTCCGAGCAGTACTTC
clone size: NA; D gene: TRBD1; J gene: TRBJ1-1; V gene: TRBV30; CDR3 protein: CAFDRGNTEAFF; CDR3 DNA: TGTGCCTTTGACAGGGGGAACACTGAAGCTTTCTTT